The clone carrying this TCR beta chain was found once. The sample comes from a study of blood T cell repertoires in COVID-19. Patients in Seattle were enrolled during active infection, then followed longitudinally. Germline V gene lookup returns CDR1 MNHEY and CDR2 SVGAGI. Losses at the gene ends were 6 bases for V and 9 bases for J; bases not matched to a gene: 5. CDR3 size: 13 residues. Study processing details: Amplification of reference gene primers provided the estimated nucleated cell counts. Assay used: immunoSEQ multiplex PCR; TCRdb lists only in-frame clones, some missing. V and J calls and clone size are copied from that table; D and trimming were computed from the DNA. This sample yields about 31,000 clones, of which around 90% are seen a single time; 7% to 9.5% belongs to the top ten.

This chain joins TRBV6-5 and TRBJ2-1, with TRBD2 matching 10 bases. This receptor was taken from a man in his fifties or sixties with COVID-19, enrolled during active disease. The sample taken for sequencing was peripheral blood. The CDR3 DNA reads as TGTGCCAGCAGCAGCGGGAGGGCCGTTGAGCAGTTCTTC. It encodes CASSSGRAVEQFF.